The 29 T cell receptor beta chains presented below share a single source sample, sequenced in a study of T cells after yellow fever vaccination. TCRdb re-derived calls from the 5' RACE reads in MiXCR, one entry per CDR3 protein. The sample lists some 550,000 distinct CDR3 sequences, about 19% seen once, with around an eighth in the top ten. Sequenced here: PBMCs, sampled 15 days after the yellow fever booster vaccination. These receptors were taken from a young man who received the YFV17D yellow fever vaccine.

This clonotype showed up just a few times. The V and J genes are TRBV20-1 and TRBJ2-3; 8 bases line up with TRBD2. The CDR3 sequence is 15 residues long. Germline-derived CDR1 and CDR2 are DFQATT and SNEGSKA (reference sequence). Germline trimming cut 3 bases from V and 6 bases from J; bases unmatched to any gene: 11. CDR3 sequence reads: CSARGLGGRWDTQYF. Here the CDR3 DNA reads TGCAGTGCTAGGGGCCTCGGCGGGAGGTGGGATACGCAGTATTTT.

The J gene is TRBJ1-4, the V gene TRBV7-2; a possible D gene is TRBD1 (5 bases). Trimming removed 3 bases from V and 7 bases from J, with 15 bases in between. Germline V lookup: CDR1 SGHTA, CDR2 FQGNSA. The CDR3 sequence is 15 residues long. As DNA, the CDR3 is TGTGCCAGCAGCTTTGAAGGGGTTTATTCTGAAAAACTGTTTTTT. It specifies CASSFEGVYSEKLFF. Supplemented by reference TRBV7-2 and TRBJ1-4, the full variable domain reads GAGVSQSPSNKVTEKGKDVELRCDPISGHTALYWYRQSLGQGLEFLIYFQGNSAPDKSGLPSDRFSAERTGGSVSTLTIQRTQQEDSAVYLCASSFEGVYSEKLFFGSGTQLSVL.

The rearrangement uses TRBV20-1 and TRBJ2-3; no clear D. The length of the CDR3 is 13 residues. The germline gives CDR1 DFQATT, CDR2 SNEGSKA (reference sequence). With 4 bases removed from V and 1 base from J, the gap between germline ends came to 9 bases. CDR3 loop: CSAILAGTDTQYF. DNA of the CDR3: TGCAGTGCTATCTTAGCTGGCACAGATACGCAGTATTTT.

The chain joins TRBV5-1 to TRBJ2-7, with D possibly TRBD1 on 5 matching bases. This CDR3 contains 12 residues. Germline CDR1 is SGHRS and CDR2 is YFSETQ. V lost 5 bases and J 5 bases, leaving 11 bases between the germline ends. The DNA of the CDR3 is TGCGCCAGCAGGCAGGGCGTCAACGAGCAGTACTTC. Amino acid sequence: CASRQGVNEQYF.

V and J are TRBV6-5 and TRBJ2-3; D unresolved. Trimming left V 8 bases short and J 2 bases short, with 8 bases between. The CDR3 spans 12 residues. The V gene's germline CDR1 is MNHEY and CDR2 SVGAGI. The CDR3 coding sequence is TGTGCCAGCTGGCGGACCACAGATACGCAGTATTTT. This gives the protein CASWRTTDTQYF.

This clonotype was seen a few times. The J gene is TRBJ1-2, the V gene TRBV7-9; TRBD1 is a possible D gene (5 bases). This CDR3 comprises 13 residues. The V gene's germline CDR1 is SEHNR and CDR2 FQNEAQ (reference sequence). The ends were cut back, 1 base at V and 5 bases at J, with 8 bases in the middle. As DNA, the CDR3 is TGTGCCAGCAGCTTAGATCAGGGATATGGCTACACCTTC. It is translated as CASSLDQGYGYTF.

The chain has TRBV28 and TRBJ2-5; unclear D gene. CDR3 length: 15 amino acids. V was cut by 5 bases and J by 4 bases, with 17 bases left in between. Germline lookup yields CDR1 MDHEN and CDR2 SYDVKM. The CDR3 DNA reads as TGTGCCAGCAGTCCCGCCGGCAGGCGAGGAGAGACCCAGTACTTC. This gives the protein CASSPAGRRGETQYF.

This clonotype was found a few times. V and J are TRBV13 and TRBJ2-7; 12 nucleotides line up with TRBD2. Per the germline V gene, CDR1 is PRHDT and CDR2 is FYEKMQ (reference sequence). Trimming at V came to 0 bases and at J to 2 bases, leaving 5 bases not matched to a gene. This CDR3 has 17 residues. The CDR3 nucleotides read TGTGCCAGCAGCTTAGGGCCCCCTAGCGGGAGGGCCTACGAGCAGTACTTC. Its protein is CASSLGPPSGRAYEQYF.

The chain joins TRBV5-1 to TRBJ1-6; D call uncertain. Deletions cut 2 bases from V and 0 bases from J, with 9 bases between. The CDR3 totals 16 residues. Per the germline V gene, CDR1 is SGHRS and CDR2 is YFSETQ. The CDR3 reads CASSLDGSSYNSPLHF. Here the CDR3 DNA reads TGCGCCAGCAGCTTAGACGGGAGCTCCTATAATTCACCCCTCCACTTT.

The chain combines TRBV29-1 with TRBJ2-2, with D possibly TRBD2 on 6 matching bases. V was shortened by 7 bases and J by 1 base, with 10 bases between the two germline ends. The CDR3 contains 13 residues. CDR1 and CDR2 (germline): SQVTM, ANQGSEA. CDR3 nucleotides: TGCAGCGCGGGACTTCGGAACACCGGGGAGCTGTTTTTT. Its protein is CSAGLRNTGELFF.

There are a few counts of this clonotype. The rearrangement uses TRBV25-1 and TRBJ2-2; weak D call: TRBD2 (6 bases). The CDR3 is 14 residues long. V was trimmed by 6 bases and J by 3 bases, leaving 11 bases between them. Per germline, CDR1 MGHDK and CDR2 SYGVNS. The CDR3 nucleotides are TGTGCCAGCAGGAGGGACTCCCACACCGGGGAGCTGTTTTTT. This sequence encodes CASRRDSHTGELFF.

This clonotype was counted only a few times. The chain couples TRBV3-1 to TRBJ2-6; 8 positions match TRBD1. The CDR3 has 15 residues. CDR1 and CDR2 (germline): LGHDT, YNNKEL (reference sequence). The V segment lost 4 bases and the J segment 4 bases; nucleotides outside the gene matches: 3. The chain's CDR3 is CASSLGQGGANVLTF. CDR3 sequence (DNA): TGTGCCAGCAGCCTAGGACAGGGCGGGGCCAACGTCCTGACTTTC.

This clonotype was counted only a few times. V usage is TRBV5-6 and J usage is TRBJ1-5, with a tentative D call TRBD1 (5 bases). The germline CDR1 and CDR2 sequences are SGHDT and YYEEEE. V was shortened by 2 bases and J by 4 bases, with 13 bases between the two germline ends. The CDR3 extends over 15 amino acids. CDR3 amino acids: CASSFRGVGNQPQHF. DNA of the CDR3: TGTGCCAGCAGCTTCCGGGGGGTTGGGAATCAGCCCCAGCATTTT. The whole variable domain, remainder taken from reference TRBV5-6 and TRBJ1-5, is DAGVTQSPTHLIKTRGQQVTLRCSPKSGHDTVSWYQQALGQGPQFIFQYYEEEERQRGNFPDRFSGHQFPNYSSELNVNALLLGDSALYLCASSFRGVGNQPQHFGDGTRLSIL.

The chain couples TRBV29-1 to TRBJ1-1; D is undetermined. The V end was cut by 4 bases, the J end by 5 bases, with 14 bases between. This CDR3 region has 13 residues. Germline values: CDR1 SQVTM, CDR2 ANQGSEA. CDR3 residues: CSVVRSLGTEAFF. The CDR3 nucleotides are TGCAGCGTTGTGAGGTCCCTAGGAACTGAAGCTTTCTTT.

The chain joins TRBV20-1 to TRBJ2-5, with D possibly being TRBD1 (6 bases). This CDR3 has 13 amino acids. The germline V gene encodes CDR1 DFQATT and CDR2 SNEGSKA (reference sequence). V was pared by 7 bases and J by 5 bases, with 17 bases between. CDR3 DNA sequence: TGCAGTGGCCCGATAGGGGGACGGGAGACCCAGTACTTC. This encodes CSGPIGGRETQYF.

This clonotype was seen a few times. This rearrangement joins TRBV5-4 to TRBJ1-4, with D unclear. There are 15 residues in the CDR3. The ends were cut back, 4 bases at V and 8 bases at J, with 18 bases in the middle. CDR1 is SGHNT, CDR2 YYREEE, per germline (reference sequence). The CDR3 is CASSLRRGGYEKLFF. The CDR3 nucleotides read TGTGCCAGCAGCCTTCGGCGCGGAGGGTACGAAAAACTGTTTTTT.

The rearrangement links TRBV6-1 to TRBJ1-2; D call uncertain. Germline V CDR1 and CDR2: MNHNS, SASEGT. V lost 4 bases, J lost 4 bases, and 16 bases lay in between. The CDR3 totals 15 residues. The CDR3 DNA reads as TGTGCCAGCAGTGGACGCGGGCCTACCGGCTATGGCTACACCTTC. It codes for CASSGRGPTGYGYTF.

This clonotype turned up a few times. The rearrangement joins TRBV29-1 to TRBJ1-3, with D perhaps matching TRBD1 (5 bases). The germline V gene encodes CDR1 SQVTM and CDR2 ANQGSEA. The CDR3 has 13 residues. The V and J ends lost 4 bases and 9 bases respectively, with 16 bases between them. For the CDR3, the DNA is TGCAGCGTTGGAGACAGTCGGGGGGGCACCATATATTTT. Protein: CSVGDSRGGTIYF.

This clonotype was seen repeatedly, ten times or more. J is TRBJ1-5 and V is TRBV7-2, with D possibly matching TRBD1 (5 bases). Germline V gene lookup returns CDR1 SGHTA and CDR2 FQGNSA. Trimming removed 1 base at V and 7 bases at J, with 17 bases between. The CDR3 loop spans 16 amino acids. The CDR3 DNA follows: TGTGCCAGCAGCTTAGGAGGGGAAGGTTCCGGGCAGCCCCAGCATTTT. It encodes CASSLGGEGSGQPQHF.

This clonotype came up a few times. This chain joins TRBV7-2 and TRBJ2-1, with 8 bases that match TRBD2. Unmatched junction bases numbered 7, after V lost 8 bases and J lost 7 bases. CDR3 size: 13 residues. The germline CDR1 and CDR2 sequences are SGHTA and FQGNSA. CDR3 sequence (DNA): TGTGCCAGCCGCCCAGCGGGAGTGAATGAGCAGTTCTTC. Translation: CASRPAGVNEQFF. The full variable domain, with the rest looked up from reference TRBV7-2 and TRBJ2-1, is GAGVSQSPSNKVTEKGKDVELRCDPISGHTALYWYRQSLGQGLEFLIYFQGNSAPDKSGLPSDRFSAERTGGSVSTLTIQRTQQEDSAVYLCASRPAGVNEQFFGPGTRLTVL.

As DNA, the CDR3 is TGTGCCAGCAGCTTCGGACAGAGAAATGAAAAACTGTTTTTT. This codes for CASSFGQRNEKLFF. The V gene is TRBV7-8, the J gene TRBJ1-4, with D possibly TRBD1 on 6 matching bases. The CDR3 extends over 14 amino acids. Between the trimmed V and J ends, which lost 3 bases and 5 bases, there was a span of 10 bases. The germline V gene has CDR1 SGHVS and CDR2 FQNEAQ.

This chain joins TRBV20-1 and TRBJ2-2, with D possibly being TRBD2 (5 bases). From germline, CDR1 is DFQATT and CDR2 SNEGSKA (reference sequence). The V end was cut by 3 bases, the J end by 3 bases, with 11 bases between. This CDR3 region has 14 residues. The chain's CDR3 is CSARDLSYTGELFF. The CDR3 nucleotides are TGCAGTGCTAGGGACTTATCGTACACCGGGGAGCTGTTTTTT.

This clonotype was recorded a few times. This chain uses TRBV20-1 with TRBJ2-7; TRBD1 matches at 7 bases. The CDR3 covers 17 residues. Germline lookup yields CDR1 DFQATT and CDR2 SNEGSKA (reference sequence). Trimming cost V 3 bases and J 3 bases; bases outside gene matches: 17. The DNA for the CDR3 is TGCAGTGCTAGGTCAAGGGGGCTGCGCAGGACCTTCTACGAGCAGTACTTC. Protein sequence: CSARSRGLRRTFYEQYF.

J is TRBJ2-5 and V is TRBV5-1; tentative D call: TRBD1 (6 bases). CDR1 and CDR2 (germline): SGHRS, YFSETQ. This CDR3 has 16 amino acids. The ends were cut back, 7 bases at V and 0 bases at J, with 19 bases in the middle. CDR3 coding DNA: TGCGCCAGCGGGAGAGGGACACAACGATACCAAGAGACCCAGTACTTC. This translates into CASGRGTQRYQETQYF.

The chain couples TRBV2 to TRBJ2-4, with 9 bases that match TRBD1. V was clipped by 5 bases and J by 7 bases; unmatched bases: 6. The CDR3 extends over 14 amino acids. The V gene's germline CDR1 is SNHLY and CDR2 FYNNEI. The DNA for the CDR3 is TGTGCCAGCAGTAAGGACAGGGGAAGTAACATTCAGTACTTC. This codes for CASSKDRGSNIQYF.

This clonotype turned up a few times. J is TRBJ1-1 and V is TRBV7-6; 8 bases are a match to TRBD1. The CDR3 totals 14 residues. Germline V gene lookup returns CDR1 SGHVS and CDR2 FNYEAQ. V shed 5 bases, J shed 2 bases, and the junction held 4 bases outside the gene matches. The CDR3 is CASSADRGNTEAFF. In nucleotides, the CDR3 is TGTGCCAGCAGCGCCGACAGGGGAAACACTGAAGCTTTCTTT.

The rearrangement joins TRBV4-2 to TRBJ2-1, with D maybe TRBD2 (5 bases). Trimming left V 0 bases short and J 6 bases short, with 9 bases between. From germline, CDR1 is LGHNA and CDR2 YNFKEQ. The CDR3 is 14 residues long. CDR3 coding DNA: TGTGCCAGCAGCCAAGAACTAGTGAGCAATGAGCAGTTCTTC. It is translated as CASSQELVSNEQFF.

The V gene is TRBV7-9, the J gene TRBJ1-3; D is unresolved. The germline V gene has CDR1 SEHNR and CDR2 FQNEAQ (reference sequence). With 2 bases removed from V and 6 bases from J, the gap between germline ends came to 20 bases. This CDR3 is built from 17 residues. CDR3 loop: CASSLTGNDHLENTIYF. The CDR3 DNA reads TGTGCCAGCAGCTTAACGGGGAATGACCACCTTGAAAACACCATATATTTT. Combining the CDR3 with reference TRBV7-9 and TRBJ1-3 gives the whole variable domain DTGVSQNPRHKITKRGQNVTFRCDPISEHNRLYWYRQTLGQGPEFLTYFQNEAQLEKSRLLSDRFSAERPKGSFSTLEIQRTEQGDSAMYLCASSLTGNDHLENTIYFGEGSWLTVV.

The chain links TRBV4-1 to TRBJ2-3; tentative D call: TRBD1 (5 bases). The CDR3 is 16 residues long. Deletions cut 1 base from V and 1 base from J, with 12 bases between. Germline V gene lookup returns CDR1 MGHRA and CDR2 YSYEKL. CDR3 DNA: TGCGCCAGCAGCCAAGGTGGGGCCCTCCGCACAGATACGCAGTATTTT. It encodes CASSQGGALRTDTQYF.